These 20 T cell receptor beta chains share one sample of origin, sequenced in a study of cytomegalovirus exposure and HLA in healthy donors. The PCR had 60 Vbeta and 13 Jbeta primers. Clones were sequenced by immunoSEQ multiplex PCR, and TCRdb holds only the in-frame ones, with some missing. The sample records under 110,000 clones, 65% to 75% being singletons. Material: PBMCs. The origin of the receptors is a woman aged 40 to 49 in good health and CMV-seronegative.

The V gene is TRBV4-1, the J gene TRBJ1-3; TRBD1 matches 7 bases. J lost 8 bases, V lost 5 bases, and 9 bases had no gene match. This CDR3 has 14 amino acids. The germline gives CDR1 MGHRA, CDR2 YSYEKL. The CDR3 DNA follows: TGCGCCAGCAGCTCGGGACAGTTCGAGGACACCATATATTTT. The encoded protein is CASSSGQFEDTIYF.

The chain links TRBV11-1 to TRBJ2-7, with TRBD1 matching 9 bases. Looked up from germline, CDR1 is SGHAT and CDR2 is FQDESV (reference sequence). The trim removed 5 bases at V and 5 bases at J, leaving 7 bases unmatched. This CDR3 comprises 14 residues. DNA of the CDR3: TGTGCCAGCAGCCCGCGACAGGGGGGAGACGAGCAGTACTTC. Translating gives CASSPRQGGDEQYF.

This chain links TRBV6-6 with TRBJ1-4, with D uncertain. V dropped 6 bases and J dropped 10 bases, with 18 bases sitting between them. This CDR3 contains 14 residues. The germline V gene encodes CDR1 MNHNY and CDR2 SVGAGI (reference sequence). In nucleotides, the CDR3 is TGTGCCAGCAGAACCACCACAGTTGTAGGAAAACTGTTTTTT. Amino acids: CASRTTTVVGKLFF.

This clone has only one observation. The chain carries TRBV27 and TRBJ2-2, with D tentatively TRBD2 (6 bases). V shed 6 bases and J shed 8 bases, with 10 bases lying between them. The germline V gene has CDR1 MNHEY and CDR2 SMNVEV (reference sequence). The CDR3 is 12 amino acids. This chain's CDR3 is CASRGGLGELFF. Here the CDR3 DNA reads TGTGCCAGCAGAGGAGGGTTAGGGGAGCTGTTTTTT.

This chain joins TRBV6-6 and TRBJ2-7; tentatively, D is TRBD2 (5 bases). V lost 2 bases to trimming and J lost 4 bases, with 15 bases between them. There are 15 residues in the CDR3. Germline V CDR1 and CDR2: MNHNY, SVGAGI (reference sequence). The CDR3 nucleotides read TGTGCCAGCAGTTACGAGGGCGCAGAAAAATACGAGCAGTACTTC. Its protein product is CASSYEGAEKYEQYF.

This chain links TRBV28 with TRBJ1-3; D not resolved. Germline V gene lookup returns CDR1 MDHEN and CDR2 SYDVKM. The CDR3 loop spans 14 amino acids. Trimming pared 3 bases from V and 0 bases from J, leaving 6 bases between. The CDR3 sequence: CASSLGFSGNTIYF. As DNA, the CDR3 is TGTGCCAGCAGTTTGGGCTTCTCTGGAAACACCATATATTTT.

The rearrangement joins TRBV5-6 to TRBJ1-2; D remains unclear. The CDR3 contains 17 residues. In germline, CDR1 is SGHDT, CDR2 YYEEEE. V was trimmed by 4 bases and J by 0 bases, leaving 19 bases between them. Here the CDR3 DNA reads TGTGCCAGCAGCCGATTTGGGAGTGGTGGGACTAACTATGGCTACACCTTC. This codes for CASSRFGSGGTNYGYTF.

On this clone: At one end, the junction sequence differs from germline, possibly due to a read error. The chain is built from TRBV6-5 and TRBJ2-1; D not certain. Germline V gene sequence: CDR1 MNHEY, CDR2 SVGAGI. CDR3 length equals 15 residues. The DNA for the CDR3 is TGTGCCAGCAGGAAAGATCTCCTACCAACCCTCGGTGAGATCTTC. This encodes CASRKDLLPTLGEIF.

The chain couples TRBV7-6 to TRBJ2-5, with TRBD2 identical over 11 bases. The DNA end lines up better with TRBJ2-7; the J call may be wrong. The CDR3 runs 15 residues. Germline V gives CDR1 SGHVS, CDR2 FNYEAQ. The CDR3 here is CASSLTSGSSYEQYF. As DNA, the CDR3 is TGTGCCAGCAGCTTAACTAGCGGGAGCTCCTACGAGCAGTACTTC.

By share of the sample, this clone is medium-sized. V is TRBV4-1 and J is TRBJ1-2; 10 nucleotides match TRBD1. Germline-derived CDR1 and CDR2 are MGHRA and YSYEKL. This CDR3 comprises 19 residues. V was pared by 0 bases and J by 6 bases, with 16 bases of the junction left unmatched. The CDR3 region has the DNA TGCGCCAGCAGCCAAGATCCAGCGAACCTAGACAGGGGGCTCAATGGCTACACCTTC. As protein: CASSQDPANLDRGLNGYTF.

The CDR3 loop reads CASSFLPNRLAALGEQYF. The CDR3 region has the DNA TGCGCCAGCAGCTTTCTGCCCAACAGACTAGCGGCCTTGGGGGAGCAGTACTTC. The rearrangement uses TRBV5-1 and TRBJ2-7, with 9 bases identical to TRBD2. The trim removed 2 bases at V and 7 bases at J, leaving 19 bases unmatched. Germline V gene sequence: CDR1 SGHRS, CDR2 YFSETQ. The length of the CDR3 is 18 residues.

The chain recombines TRBV11-2 with TRBJ1-3; tentatively, D is TRBD1 (5 bases). Germline V gives CDR1 SGHAT, CDR2 FQNNGV. The ends were cut back, 5 bases at V and 0 bases at J, with 17 bases in the middle. CDR3 length: 17 amino acids. The CDR3 loop reads CASSPTRGASSGNTIYF. The CDR3, as DNA: TGTGCCAGCAGCCCCACCCGCGGGGCCAGCTCTGGAAACACCATATATTTT. Filled out from reference TRBV11-2 and TRBJ1-3, the complete variable domain reads EAGVAQSPRYKIIEKRQSVAFWCNPISGHATLYWYQQILGQGPKLLIQFQNNGVVDDSQLPKDRFSAERLKGVDSTLKIQPAKLEDSAVYLCASSPTRGASSGNTIYFGEGSWLTVV.

The chain links TRBV4-3 to TRBJ1-1; the match to TRBD1 covers 7 bases. Germline CDR1 LGHNA, CDR2 YSLEER. V shed 4 bases, J shed 1 base, and the junction held 9 bases outside the gene matches. The CDR3 is made up of 16 amino acids. In DNA, the CDR3 is TGCGCCAGCAGCCCTAAAAAGGGACAGCAGAACACTGAAGCTTTCTTT. It codes for CASSPKKGQQNTEAFF.

This chain uses TRBV5-1 with TRBJ2-1; 11 bases fit TRBD2. Germline V lookup: CDR1 SGHRS, CDR2 YFSETQ. Trimming took 0 bases from V and 6 from J; bases not matched to a gene: 2. CDR3 length: 15 residues. As DNA, the CDR3 is TGCGCCAGCAGCTTGGGGCTAGCGGGGGGCAATGAGCAGTTCTTC. Amino acids: CASSLGLAGGNEQFF.

For this clone: Distinct nucleotide sequences in the sample also encode this CDR3. The rearrangement uses TRBV20-1 and TRBJ2-1; no reliable D call. This CDR3 is built from 11 residues. Germline-derived CDR1 and CDR2 are DFQATT and SNEGSKA (reference sequence). V was cut by 6 bases and J by 5 bases, with 8 bases left in between. CDR3 region: CSARTDNEQFF. CDR3 DNA: TGCAGTGCCCGTACAGACAATGAGCAGTTCTTC.

V is TRBV25-1 and J is TRBJ1-2; TRBD1 matches at 9 bases. J lost 3 bases, V lost 3 bases, and 8 bases had no gene match. Germline V lookup: CDR1 MGHDK, CDR2 SYGVNS. The CDR3 totals 16 residues. This CDR3 is CASSDRGQGNHYGYTF. In nucleotides, the CDR3 is TGTGCCAGCAGTGATCGCGGACAGGGGAATCACTATGGCTACACCTTC.

V and J are TRBV16 and TRBJ2-1; TRBD1 might be the D (6 bases). The germline CDR1 and CDR2 sequences are KGHSY and FQNENV. The CDR3 extends over 15 amino acids. Trimming shortened V by 0 bases and J by 7 bases, and 13 bases separated the two germline ends. This CDR3 reads CASSQSGRGANEQFF. Here the CDR3 DNA reads TGTGCCAGCAGCCAATCTGGCAGGGGAGCGAATGAGCAGTTCTTC.

The V and J genes are TRBV4-2 and TRBJ2-5; TRBD2 might be the D (6 bases). The CDR3 length is 14 residues. Trimming stripped 0 bases from V and 3 bases from J, with 8 bases between. Germline-derived CDR1 and CDR2 are LGHNA and YNFKEQ. CDR3 sequence reads: CASSQDGEEETQYF. Written as DNA, the CDR3 is TGTGCCAGCAGCCAAGATGGGGAGGAAGAGACCCAGTACTTC.

This chain uses TRBV18 with TRBJ1-3, with 8 bases fitting TRBD1. The CDR3 contains 16 residues. Germline V lookup: CDR1 KGHSH, CDR2 LQKENI. J was trimmed by 2 bases and V by 0 bases; bases with no gene match: 3. In DNA, the CDR3 is TGTGCCAGCTCACCACCGTCCAGGGGGCCTGGAAACACCATATATTTT. This gives the protein CASSPPSRGPGNTIYF. Full variable domain (rest looked up from reference TRBV18 and TRBJ1-3): NAGVMQNPRHLVRRRGQEARLRCSPMKGHSHVYWYRQLPEEGLKFMVYLQKENIIDESGMPKERFSAEFPKEGPSILRIQQVVRGDSAAYFCASSPPSRGPGNTIYFGEGSWLTVV.

This clone was found a few times. The chain combines TRBV25-1 with TRBJ2-2; TRBD2 matches at 8 bases. Trimming removed 6 bases from V and 6 bases from J; junction bases left unmatched: 3. The CDR3 is made up of 13 amino acids. Germline CDR1 and CDR2: MGHDK and SYGVNS. CDR3 residues: CASSAGGAGELFF. CDR3 nucleotide sequence: TGTGCCAGCAGCGCCGGGGGGGCCGGGGAGCTGTTTTTT. The complete variable domain, with remaining parts taken from reference TRBV25-1 and TRBJ2-2, reads EADIYQTPRYLVIGTGKKITLECSQTMGHDKMYWYQQDPGMELHLIHYSYGVNSTEKGDLSSESTVSRIRTEHFPLTLESARPSHTSQYLCASSAGGAGELFFGEGSRLTVL.